This T cell receptor beta chain was recorded in a study of a mutant IDH1 vaccine in newly diagnosed glioma. As for the study in general: Patients were given eight vaccinations, scheduled in weeks 1, 3, 5, 7, 11, 15, 19 and 23. The first vaccination came 4-6 weeks after radiotherapy alone, or with temozolomide cycles.

As concerns this clone: Its antigen is as yet unknown.

This table comes from immunoSEQ multiplex PCR, and its TCRdb copy is limited to in-frame clones, with some not included. This table holds around 49,000 clones, around four fifths found once. Sample time point: week 5, during vaccination. Doses of 300 ug of mutant IDH1 20-mer peptide were given with topical imiquimod. Donor diagnoses consisted of new WHO grade 3 or 4 IDH1-mutant, ATRX-lost astrocytomas. Per germline, CDR1 LNHDA and CDR2 SQIVND (reference sequence). Trimming removed 0 bases from V and 2 bases from J, with 10 bases in between. The CDR3 extends over 15 amino acids. J is TRBJ1-2 and V is TRBV19, with D possibly TRBD1 on 6 matching bases. The source was PBMCs, collected from a glioma patient whose treatment included an IDH1 peptide vaccine. This clonotype was sampled from a man aged 45 to 65 with glioma. CDR3 sequence: CASSIDRGRNYGYTF. DNA for the CDR3: TGTGCCAGTAGTATAGACCGGGGGCGAAACTATGGCTACACCTTC.